A single sample is the source of the 15 T cell receptor beta chains below, sequenced in a study of OX40 agonist ivuxolimab in advanced cancers. Assay: immunoSEQ multiplex PCR; the TCRdb copy retains only in-frame clones and omits some. The sample has some 74,000 clones, 85% to 90% seen once. This specimen consisted of CD4+ or CD8+ T cells sorted from blood, obtained in a trial of the OX40 agonist ivuxolimab. Every receptor here comes from an adult with an advanced solid tumor such as melanoma, head and neck, liver or kidney cancer.

The V call is TRBV19, the J call TRBJ2-1; 9 bases are shared with TRBD2. Per the germline V gene, CDR1 is LNHDA and CDR2 is SQIVND (reference sequence). The V gene end was trimmed by 0 bases and the J gene end by 3 bases; junction bases not matched to a gene: 15. The CDR3 has 20 residues. CDR3 sequence reads: CASSIDPRSSRGRVYNEQFF. The CDR3 bases are TGTGCCAGTAGTATAGATCCCCGCTCCTCCCGCGGGAGGGTCTACAATGAGCAGTTCTTC. Together with reference TRBV19 and TRBJ2-1, the CDR3 gives the full variable domain: DGGITQSPKYLFRKEGQNVTLSCEQNLNHDAMYWYRQDPGQGLRLIYYSQIVNDFQKGDIAEGYSVSREKKESFPLTVTSAQKNPTAFYLCASSIDPRSSRGRVYNEQFFGPGTRLTVL.

V usage is TRBV28 and J usage is TRBJ2-2; 7 nucleotides agree with TRBD1. The ends lost 1 base at V and 3 bases at J; junction bases unmatched: 11. This CDR3 comprises 18 residues. Germline CDR1 reads MDHEN; CDR2 reads SYDVKM. Written as DNA, the CDR3 is TGTGCCAGCAGTTTATACACCGGGACAGCGGTCGACACCGGGGAGCTGTTTTTT. The encoded protein is CASSLYTGTAVDTGELFF.

The chain is built from TRBV5-6 and TRBJ1-4; D remains unclear. Between the trimmed V and J ends, which lost 2 bases and 7 bases, there was a span of 15 bases. Germline CDR1 and CDR2: SGHDT and YYEEEE. There are 15 residues in the CDR3. CDR3 in amino acids: CASSFWAPGAEKLFF. The CDR3 DNA reads as TGTGCCAGCAGCTTTTGGGCCCCCGGCGCTGAAAAACTGTTTTTT.

The J gene is TRBJ2-1, the V gene TRBV5-4, with D maybe TRBD2 (6 bases). The germline V gene encodes CDR1 SGHNT and CDR2 YYREEE (reference sequence). V lost 0 bases to trimming and J lost 7 bases, with 11 bases between them. CDR3 length: 14 residues. CDR3 in amino acids: CASSLGGIGNEQFF. The DNA of the CDR3 is TGTGCCAGCAGCTTGGGCGGGATCGGGAATGAGCAGTTCTTC. Full variable domain (rest looked up from reference TRBV5-4 and TRBJ2-1): ETGVTQSPTHLIKTRGQQVTLRCSSQSGHNTVSWYQQALGQGPQFIFQYYREEENGRGNFPPRFSGLQFPNYSSELNVNALELDDSALYLCASSLGGIGNEQFFGPGTRLTVL.

This chain uses TRBV2 with TRBJ1-2; TRBD1 aligns across 7 bases. Trimming cost V 4 bases and J 3 bases; bases outside gene matches: 5. This CDR3 is 14 amino acids long. Germline lookup yields CDR1 SNHLY and CDR2 FYNNEI. In DNA form, the CDR3 reads TGTGCCAGCAGTGTTGACAGGGCTGACTATGGCTACACCTTC. Its protein product is CASSVDRADYGYTF.

This sequence joins TRBV2 and TRBJ2-1; 10 bases agree with TRBD2. CDR3 length: 14 residues. Germline V gene lookup returns CDR1 SNHLY and CDR2 FYNNEI. After removal of 7 bases from V and 11 bases from J, the junction contained 11 bases not matched to a gene. The CDR3 protein is CASIRTSGGAKQFF. The CDR3 DNA reads TGTGCCAGCATCCGGACTAGCGGAGGGGCTAAGCAGTTCTTC.

This chain links TRBV19 with TRBJ2-6; 9 positions agree with TRBD1. This CDR3 spans 18 amino acids. The ends lost 8 bases at V and 0 bases at J; junction bases unmatched: 11. Germline V gene data show CDR1 as LNHDA and CDR2 as SQIVND (reference sequence). The CDR3 region has the DNA TGTGCCAGTGGGGGGGACAGGGCCCTCGCCTCTGGGGCCAACGTCCTGACTTTC. Protein: CASGGDRALASGANVLTF.

The rearrangement joins TRBV4-1 to TRBJ2-2; 8 bases are a match to TRBD2. The V and J ends lost 6 bases and 1 base, in that order; junction bases with no gene match: 7. The CDR3 extends over 16 amino acids. Germline V lookup: CDR1 MGHRA, CDR2 YSYEKL. CDR3 sequence: CASRLTSVVNTGELFF. CDR3 sequence (DNA): TGCGCCAGCAGACTGACTAGCGTTGTGAACACCGGGGAGCTGTTTTTT.

The genes are TRBV28 and TRBJ1-1, with D perhaps matching TRBD1 (5 bases). Germline lookup yields CDR1 MDHEN and CDR2 SYDVKM. The CDR3 covers 16 residues. Trimming pared 0 bases from V and 1 base from J, leaving 12 bases between. The CDR3 is CASSLWQGVGNTEAFF. The CDR3 nucleotides are TGTGCCAGCAGTTTATGGCAGGGCGTGGGGAACACTGAAGCTTTCTTT. Using reference TRBV28 and TRBJ1-1 for the parts outside the CDR3, the full variable domain is DVKVTQSSRYLVKRTGEKVFLECVQDMDHENMFWYRQDPGLGLRLIYFSYDVKMKEKGDIPEGYSVSREKKERFSLILESASTNQTSMYLCASSLWQGVGNTEAFFGQGTRLTVV.

V and J are TRBV19 and TRBJ2-3, with TRBD2 identical over 8 bases. Germline V gene lookup returns CDR1 LNHDA and CDR2 SQIVND (reference sequence). Trimming cost V 6 bases and J 4 bases; bases outside gene matches: 12. The CDR3 spans 16 residues. The CDR3 nucleotides are TGTGCCAGTAGACCGTATGGGTCGGGAGGGCCAGATACGCAGTATTTT. This translates into CASRPYGSGGPDTQYF.

CDR3 coding DNA: TGCAGCGTTTCGGCAGGGTATACAGATACGCAGTATTTT. The encoded protein is CSVSAGYTDTQYF. The chain combines TRBV29-1 with TRBJ2-3, with a tentative D call TRBD1 (5 bases). The CDR3 totals 13 residues. V lost 5 bases, J lost 3 bases, and 12 bases lay in between. Germline V lookup: CDR1 SQVTM, CDR2 ANQGSEA.

The V and J genes are TRBV6-5 and TRBJ1-1; TRBD1 is a possible D gene (6 bases). The V gene's germline CDR1 is MNHEY and CDR2 SVGAGI. CDR3 length: 12 amino acids. The germline V and J ends were trimmed by 7 bases and 4 bases, with 10 bases remaining between them. The CDR3 DNA is TGTGCCAGCAAGGGGGTAGGCACTGAAGCTTTCTTT. Translated, it gives CASKGVGTEAFF.

The gene calls are TRBV27 and TRBJ2-5, with D possibly called TRBD1 or TRBD2 (7 bases each). V lost 3 bases and J 7 bases, leaving 27 bases between the germline ends. The CDR3 contains 18 residues. Germline values: CDR1 MNHEY, CDR2 SMNVEV (reference sequence). CDR3 sequence: CASSFHRGAGAQRWTQYF. CDR3 coding DNA: TGTGCCAGCAGTTTCCACAGGGGTGCGGGGGCCCAAAGATGGACCCAGTACTTC.

The rearrangement links TRBV9 to TRBJ2-1; 9 positions agree with TRBD1. This CDR3 comprises 16 residues. The germline CDR1 and CDR2 sequences are SGDLS and YYNGEE. V was clipped by 4 bases and J by 7 bases; unmatched bases: 12. The chain's CDR3 is CASSSPRGTGSNEQFF. In nucleotides, the CDR3 is TGTGCCAGCAGCTCACCCAGGGGGACAGGGTCGAATGAGCAGTTCTTC.

The chain links TRBV2 to TRBJ2-3; 11 bases agree with TRBD2. The CDR3 is made up of 15 amino acids. The ends lost 7 bases at V and 6 bases at J; junction bases unmatched: 9. Germline assignment: CDR1 SNHLY and CDR2 FYNNEI. The CDR3 DNA reads TGTGCCAGCACTATCCCAGGACTAGCGGGTGATACGCAGTATTTT. Translation: CASTIPGLAGDTQYF.